This T cell receptor (beta chain) was observed in a study of shared clonotypes between healthy human individuals. Study-wide background: The plates for each donor numbered three CD4 naive, three CD4 memory, two CD8 naive and one CD8 memory. Study results and limitations: Although depth was large, rarefaction showed that sequencing of the sorted subsets was incomplete. Clonotype sharing among the donors was expected to vary with sequencing depth. A reduction in generation probabilities was seen for non-shared clonotypes relative to those shared by all four donors.

TCRdb keeps only in-frame clones here, not all; method: immunoSEQ multiplex PCR. Of roughly 1,500,000 clones listed, around 98.5% are singletons. Notes on this clone: Its antigen is currently unknown.

Germline V gives CDR1 SGDLS, CDR2 YYNGEE. The CDR3 covers 14 residues. V shed 4 bases and J shed 2 bases, with 11 bases lying between them. Sequences were obtained from naive CD4+ T cells sorted from blood. Sample subset: CD45RA+ positively selected. The TCR comes from a man younger than 45 in good health. This chain joins TRBV9 and TRBJ2-3; D is unresolved. As DNA, the CDR3 is TGTGCCAGCAGCCTGTTCAAGAACACAGATACGCAGTATTTT. Translating it yields CASSLFKNTDTQYF.